This T cell receptor (beta chain) was sequenced in a study of cytomegalovirus exposure and HLA in healthy donors. Study-level points and caveats: A later analysis showed TCR association rates differing by HLA locus, peaking at DRB1 and lowest at HLA-C.

Trimming cost V 0 bases and J 3 bases, with 10 bases left between them. Germline V CDR1 and CDR2: SGHRS, YFSETQ. The CDR3 covers 15 residues. PCR was performed using 60 Vbeta and 13 Jbeta primers. The assay was immunoSEQ multiplex PCR, and TCRdb's table has in-frame clones only and misses some. The table shows more than 95,000 clones, with around 75% occurring only once. A word on this clone: Antigen unknown.

V and J are TRBV5-1 and TRBJ2-1; D perhaps matches TRBD2 (5 bases). Sequencing input: PBMCs. This TCR derives from a woman younger than 35 in good health and CMV-seronegative. CDR3 coding DNA: TGCGCCAGCAGCTTGGCCGGGGAACTCTACAATGAGCAGTTCTTC. Translated, it gives CASSLAGELYNEQFF.